This passage covers 27 T cell receptor beta chains from one sample sequenced in a study of cytomegalovirus exposure and HLA in healthy donors. The PCR had 60 Vbeta and 13 Jbeta primers. The data were produced by immunoSEQ multiplex PCR, yet TCRdb's version contains in-frame clones alone and is incomplete. The table has 200,000 to 250,000 clones, approximately 80% seen once. Sequencing was performed on PBMCs. These receptors all stem from a boy between 2 and 10 years old in good health and CMV-seronegative.

The chain links TRBV5-1 to TRBJ1-1, with 7 bases fitting TRBD1. CDR3 length: 15 residues. Germline V gene data show CDR1 as SGHRS and CDR2 as YFSETQ. Germline trimming cut 2 bases from V and 4 bases from J; bases unmatched to any gene: 8. As DNA, the CDR3 is TGCGCCAGCAGCTTTGGCAGGGGGGAGAGCACTGAAGCTTTCTTT. Encoded protein: CASSFGRGESTEAFF.

V usage is TRBV10-3 and J usage is TRBJ1-1; 9 bases are a match to TRBD1. CDR3 length equals 13 residues. V shed 8 bases, J shed 5 bases, and the junction held 6 bases outside the gene matches. CDR1 ENHRY and CDR2 SYGVKD come from the germline V gene. The CDR3 region is CAIGTTGGTEAFF. The CDR3 nucleotides read TGTGCCATCGGAACGACAGGGGGAACTGAAGCTTTCTTT.

A single count supports this clone. The rearrangement joins TRBV5-4 to TRBJ2-7, with D perhaps matching TRBD1 (5 bases). This CDR3 contains 14 residues. Germline lookup yields CDR1 SGHNT and CDR2 YYREEE (reference sequence). With 4 bases removed from V and 3 bases from J, the gap between germline ends came to 14 bases. CDR3 DNA: TGTGCCAGCAGCCCTCCGGGCCAGGGCTACGAGCAGTACTTC. This sequence encodes CASSPPGQGYEQYF.

The chain carries TRBV30 and TRBJ1-2, with a possible D match to TRBD1 (5 bases). CDR1 is GTSNPN, CDR2 SVGIG, per germline (reference sequence). The CDR3 length is 17 residues. Trimming cost V 0 bases and J 3 bases, with 20 bases left between them. The CDR3 bases are TGTGCCTGGAGTGTACTTCCGCCAGGGTTTTGGGACTATGGCTACACCTTC. This codes for CAWSVLPPGFWDYGYTF.

The rearrangement joins TRBV5-1 to TRBJ2-1; 14 nucleotides match TRBD2. The germline V gene has CDR1 SGHRS and CDR2 YFSETQ. CDR3 size: 14 residues. The V and J ends lost 9 bases and 6 bases, in that order; junction bases with no gene match: 5. CDR3 amino acids: CATRLAGGVNEQFF. The CDR3 region has the DNA TGCGCCACCAGACTAGCGGGAGGGGTCAATGAGCAGTTCTTC.

The chain joins TRBV11-1 to TRBJ1-2; TRBD1 aligns across 8 bases. This CDR3 has 14 residues. Germline-derived CDR1 and CDR2 are SGHAT and FQDESV (reference sequence). V lost 3 bases, J lost 8 bases, and 8 bases stayed unmatched. The CDR3 loop is CASSFTGRGQGYTF. CDR3 bases: TGTGCCAGCAGCTTTACAGGCAGGGGGCAAGGCTACACCTTC.

As concerns this clone: This same CDR3 is encoded by further DNA sequences in the sample. This chain connects TRBV30 to TRBJ2-7; 8 bases are shared with TRBD2. CDR1 GTSNPN and CDR2 SVGIG come from the germline V gene (reference sequence). V shed 0 bases and J 5 bases; nucleotides not matched to a gene: 0. The CDR3 extends over 12 amino acids. The CDR3 DNA is TGTGCCTGGAGTGTCGGGGGGGACGAGCAGTACTTC. Protein sequence: CAWSVGGDEQYF.

The V and J genes are TRBV7-2 and TRBJ1-1; 7 bases agree with TRBD1. Trimming at V came to 5 bases and at J to 3 bases, leaving 6 bases not matched to a gene. There are 14 residues in the CDR3. Germline CDR1 and CDR2: SGHTA and FQGNSA. CDR3 DNA sequence: TGTGCCAGCAGCCCGGCCAGGGGGGACACTGAAGCTTTCTTT. As protein: CASSPARGDTEAFF.

Worth noting for this clone: At one end, the junction sequence differs from germline, possibly due to a read error. The rearrangement links TRBV7-7 to TRBJ2-3; weak D call: TRBD2 (5 bases). Germline V CDR1 and CDR2: SSHAT, FNYEAQ (reference sequence). This CDR3 has 13 residues. For the CDR3, the DNA is TGTGCTAGCAGCTTCGGGGGCACAGATACGCAGTATTTT. Encoded protein: CASSFGGTDTQYF.

The gene calls are TRBV5-1 and TRBJ1-4, with D unclear. Germline V lookup: CDR1 SGHRS, CDR2 YFSETQ. There are 15 residues in the CDR3. V was shortened by 0 bases and J by 7 bases, with 13 bases between the two germline ends. The CDR3 loop reads CASSLGSGLGEKLFF. In DNA form, the CDR3 reads TGCGCCAGCAGCTTGGGGTCGGGGTTGGGTGAAAAACTGTTTTTT.

The J gene is TRBJ2-7, the V gene TRBV5-4; tentative D call: TRBD2 (6 bases). V was trimmed by 4 bases and J by 0 bases, leaving 14 bases between them. This CDR3 has 15 amino acids. Germline values: CDR1 SGHNT, CDR2 YYREEE (reference sequence). CDR3 amino acids: CASSQHRDSSYEQYF. The CDR3, as DNA: TGTGCCAGCAGCCAACACCGGGACTCCTCCTACGAGCAGTACTTC. Supplemented by reference TRBV5-4 and TRBJ2-7, the full variable domain reads ETGVTQSPTHLIKTRGQQVTLRCSSQSGHNTVSWYQQALGQGPQFIFQYYREEENGRGNFPPRFSGLQFPNYSSELNVNALELDDSALYLCASSQHRDSSYEQYFGPGTRLTVT.

The chain uses TRBV6-1 and TRBJ1-4; 9 bases match TRBD1. V was clipped by 6 bases and J by 8 bases; unmatched bases: 7. The CDR3 is 14 residues long. The germline gives CDR1 MNHNS, CDR2 SASEGT. The CDR3 bases are TGTGCCAGCAGCCGAGACAGGGGGGACGAAAAACTGTTTTTT. Amino acids: CASSRDRGDEKLFF.

The V call is TRBV2, the J call TRBJ2-7, with D maybe TRBD1 (6 bases). The V end was cut by 6 bases, the J end by 0 bases, with 12 bases between. Germline-derived CDR1 and CDR2 are SNHLY and FYNNEI. This CDR3 spans 14 amino acids. This chain's CDR3 is CASRDTGNSYEQYF. CDR3 in DNA: TGTGCCAGCAGGGATACAGGGAACTCCTACGAGCAGTACTTC.

To note about this clone: Other nucleotide sequences from this sample produce the same CDR3. The V gene is TRBV6-5, the J gene TRBJ2-7; TRBD2 is a possible D gene (6 bases). The CDR3 has 13 residues. The germline CDR1 and CDR2 sequences are MNHEY and SVGAGI. Trimming took 5 bases from V and 2 from J, leaving 10 bases between them. As DNA, the CDR3 is TGTGCCAGCAGTCCGGGACTTACCTACGAGCAGTACTTC. Translating gives CASSPGLTYEQYF.

J is TRBJ2-5 and V is TRBV7-9; 7 positions agree with TRBD2. The germline gives CDR1 SEHNR, CDR2 FQNEAQ (reference sequence). The ends lost 3 bases at V and 2 bases at J; junction bases unmatched: 3. The CDR3 has 14 amino acids. The CDR3 loop reads CASSFGGSQETQYF. The CDR3 nucleotides are TGTGCCAGCAGCTTCGGGGGGTCGCAAGAGACCCAGTACTTC.

J is TRBJ2-7 and V is TRBV4-1; no clear D. The CDR3 is made up of 13 amino acids. V was pared by 0 bases and J by 1 base, with 4 bases between. The germline V gene has CDR1 MGHRA and CDR2 YSYEKL. The CDR3 region is CASSQDGSYEQYF. DNA for the CDR3: TGCGCCAGCAGCCAAGACGGGTCCTACGAGCAGTACTTC.

The V and J genes are TRBV6-5 and TRBJ2-4, with a tentative D call TRBD1 (5 bases). V was trimmed by 0 bases and J by 6 bases, leaving 12 bases between them. Germline values: CDR1 MNHEY, CDR2 SVGAGI. The CDR3 runs to 15 residues. Written as DNA, the CDR3 is TGTGCCAGCAGTTACTCGACCGACAGAATAAACATTCAGTACTTC. Translation: CASSYSTDRINIQYF.

V and J are TRBV10-3 and TRBJ2-1; 9 positions agree with TRBD2. Looked up from germline, CDR1 is ENHRY and CDR2 is SYGVKD. The CDR3 has 13 residues. V dropped 5 bases and J dropped 10; count of bases not matched to a gene: 6. Written as DNA, the CDR3 is TGTGCCATCAGTCCGGGACTAGCCTTGGAGCAGTTCTTC. This codes for CAISPGLALEQFF.

The rearrangement joins TRBV7-6 to TRBJ2-7, with TRBD1 identical over 7 bases. Germline V lookup: CDR1 SGHVS, CDR2 FNYEAQ. The J segment lost 3 bases and the V segment lost 5 bases, leaving 10 bases of the junction unmatched. This CDR3 comprises 15 residues. Written as DNA, the CDR3 is TGTGCCAGCAGCGCGGCCGACAGGGCGGGCTACGAGCAGTACTTC. It encodes CASSAADRAGYEQYF.

Regarding this clone: Other DNA sequences in this sample translate to the same CDR3. V gene TRBV7-9 combines with J gene TRBJ2-1; tentative D call: TRBD2 (5 bases). V lost 5 bases and J 0 bases, leaving 14 bases between the germline ends. The germline gives CDR1 SEHNR, CDR2 FQNEAQ (reference sequence). This CDR3 contains 16 residues. CDR3 in amino acids: CASSPRGGSSYNEQFF. The CDR3 bases are TGTGCCAGCAGCCCCCGCGGAGGAAGCTCCTACAATGAGCAGTTCTTC.

The chain carries TRBV5-6 and TRBJ1-2; no firm D call. The V end lost 4 bases, the J end lost 4 bases, and 14 bases lay between the germline ends. Per the germline V gene, CDR1 is SGHDT and CDR2 is YYEEEE. The CDR3 is 14 residues long. The CDR3 reads CASSPQRGSYGYTF. CDR3 nucleotide sequence: TGTGCCAGCAGCCCCCAAAGAGGTTCCTATGGCTACACCTTC.

The chain recombines TRBV27 with TRBJ2-5, with TRBD1 matching over 10 bases. The J call may be in error: the DNA end matches TRBJ2-7 better. The CDR3 is 15 residues long. CDR1 is MNHEY, CDR2 SMNVEV, per germline (reference sequence). CDR3 nucleotide sequence: TGTGCCAGCATCTTCCAGGGACAGGGGATTTACGAGCAGTACTTC. Residues: CASIFQGQGIYEQYF.

J is TRBJ1-1 and V is TRBV27, with D tentatively TRBD1 (6 bases). The germline V and J ends were trimmed by 6 bases and 1 base, with 12 bases remaining between them. Per germline, CDR1 MNHEY and CDR2 SMNVEV (reference sequence). The CDR3 has 14 residues. The chain's CDR3 is CASSPGQPNTEAFF. As DNA, the CDR3 is TGTGCCAGCAGCCCGGGACAACCGAACACTGAAGCTTTCTTT.

The chain links TRBV9 to TRBJ1-6; D not certain. V lost 2 bases to trimming and J lost 8 bases, with 23 bases between them. The CDR3 sequence is 18 residues long. Germline V CDR1 and CDR2: SGDLS, YYNGEE. CDR3 amino acids: CASSVTPDKPTEDSPLHF. Here the CDR3 DNA reads TGTGCCAGCAGCGTTACCCCCGACAAGCCCACGGAAGATTCACCCCTCCACTTT.

V usage is TRBV7-8 and J usage is TRBJ2-7; D perhaps matches TRBD1 (6 bases). V was clipped by 3 bases and J by 7 bases, with 13 bases between them. CDR1 is SGHVS, CDR2 FQNEAQ, per germline. CDR3 length equals 13 residues. The CDR3 sequence: CASSLGASAEQYF. CDR3 DNA: TGTGCCAGCAGCTTGGGGGCTTCAGCGGAGCAGTACTTC.

This chain links TRBV4-3 with TRBJ1-1; tentatively, D is TRBD1 (5 bases). V shed 3 bases and J shed 5 bases, with 10 bases lying between them. The germline V gene encodes CDR1 LGHNA and CDR2 YSLEER. The CDR3 is 13 amino acids. This CDR3 reads CASSHPTDTEAFF. The CDR3 bases are TGCGCCAGCAGCCACCCGACAGATACTGAAGCTTTCTTT.

The chain combines TRBV7-2 with TRBJ2-5, with D perhaps matching TRBD1 (5 bases). Judging by the DNA end, TRBJ2-7 fits better; the J call may be wrong. CDR3 length: 14 amino acids. In germline, CDR1 is SGHTA, CDR2 FQGNSA. The CDR3 sequence is CASSPWGPSYEQYF. In DNA, the CDR3 is TGTGCCAGCAGCCCATGGGGCCCTTCCTACGAGCAGTACTTC.